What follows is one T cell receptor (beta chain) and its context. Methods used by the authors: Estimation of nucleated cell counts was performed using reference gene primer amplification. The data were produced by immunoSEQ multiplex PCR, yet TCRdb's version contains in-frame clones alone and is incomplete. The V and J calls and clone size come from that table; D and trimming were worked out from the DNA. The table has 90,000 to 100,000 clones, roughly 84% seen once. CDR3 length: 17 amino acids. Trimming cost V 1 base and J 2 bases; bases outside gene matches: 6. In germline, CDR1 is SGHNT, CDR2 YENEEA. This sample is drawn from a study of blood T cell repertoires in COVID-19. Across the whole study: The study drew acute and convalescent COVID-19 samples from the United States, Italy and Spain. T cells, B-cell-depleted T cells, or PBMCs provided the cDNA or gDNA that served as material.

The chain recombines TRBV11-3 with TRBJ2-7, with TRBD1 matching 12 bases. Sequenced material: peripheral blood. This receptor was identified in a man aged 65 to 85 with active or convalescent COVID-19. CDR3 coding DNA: TGTGCCAGCAGCTTAGTGGGACAGGGGGCTCCCACCTACGAGCAGTACTTC. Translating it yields CASSLVGQGAPTYEQYF. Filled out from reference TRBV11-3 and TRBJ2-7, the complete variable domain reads EAGVVQSPRYKIIEKKQPVAFWCNPISGHNTLYWYLQNLGQGPELLIRYENEEAVDDSQLPKDRFSAERLKGVDSTLKIQPAELGDSAVYLCASSLVGQGAPTYEQYFGPGTRLTVT.